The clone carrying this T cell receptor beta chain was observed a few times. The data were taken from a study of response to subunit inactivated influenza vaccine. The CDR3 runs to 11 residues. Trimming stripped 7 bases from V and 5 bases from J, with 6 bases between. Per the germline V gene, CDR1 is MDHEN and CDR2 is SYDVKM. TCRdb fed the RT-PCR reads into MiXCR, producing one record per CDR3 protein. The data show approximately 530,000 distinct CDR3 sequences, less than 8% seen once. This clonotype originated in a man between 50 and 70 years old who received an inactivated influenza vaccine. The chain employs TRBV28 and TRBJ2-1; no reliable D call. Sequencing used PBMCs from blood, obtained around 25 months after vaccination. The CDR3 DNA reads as TGTGCCAGCAACAGCGACAATGAGCAGTTCTTC. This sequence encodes CASNSDNEQFF.